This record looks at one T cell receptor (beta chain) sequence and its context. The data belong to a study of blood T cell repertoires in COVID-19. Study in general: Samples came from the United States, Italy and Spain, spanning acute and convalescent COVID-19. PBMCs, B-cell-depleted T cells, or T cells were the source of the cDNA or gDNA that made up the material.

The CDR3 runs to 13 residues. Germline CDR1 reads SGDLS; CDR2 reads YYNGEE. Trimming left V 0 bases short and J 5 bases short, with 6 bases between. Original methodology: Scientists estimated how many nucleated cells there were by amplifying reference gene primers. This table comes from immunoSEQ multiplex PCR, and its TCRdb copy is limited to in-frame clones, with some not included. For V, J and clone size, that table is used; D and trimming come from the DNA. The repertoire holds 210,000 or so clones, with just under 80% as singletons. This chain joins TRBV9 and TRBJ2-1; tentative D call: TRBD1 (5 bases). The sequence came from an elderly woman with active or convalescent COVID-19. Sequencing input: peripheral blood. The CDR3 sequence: CASSVEGNNEQFF. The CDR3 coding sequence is TGTGCCAGCAGCGTAGAGGGGAACAATGAGCAGTTCTTC.